The TCR beta chain under discussion was sequenced for a study of OX40 agonist ivuxolimab in advanced cancers. Study-wide context: Patients received ivuxolimab, an intravenous treatment, every 2 weeks at 0.01 to 10 mg/kg. People who had prior anti-PD-1, anti-PD-L1 or anti-CTLA-4 therapy could take part, and under 50% had some. Study-level points and caveats: Antigen targets of the expanded peripheral T cells went undetermined. Within 6 weeks, CD4+ and CD8+ blood T cells expanded clonally at 0.1 to 3.0 mg/kg.

TCRdb's table, derived via immunoSEQ multiplex PCR, lists solely in-frame clones and lacks some. The sample lists tens of thousands of clones, roughly 72% seen once, with 20% to 25% in the top ten. A remark on this clone: The antigen is undetermined.

The V gene lost 0 bases and the J gene lost 5 bases, with 11 bases spanning the gap. CDR1 and CDR2 from the germline V gene are SGHDT and YYEEEE. The CDR3 length is 14 residues. This TCR derives from an adult with an advanced solid tumor such as melanoma, head and neck, liver or kidney cancer. This rearrangement joins TRBV5-6 to TRBJ2-5, with D perhaps matching TRBD2 (5 bases). The material sequenced was CD4+ or CD8+ T cells sorted from blood, taken in a trial of the OX40 agonist ivuxolimab. CDR3 coding DNA: TGTGCCAGCAGCTTGGGGTGGGAGCGGGAGACCCAGTACTTC. Encoded protein: CASSLGWERETQYF.